In this sample, the clone carrying this TCR beta chain turned up a few times. Its antigen is not identified. The source of the sample is a study of cytomegalovirus exposure and HLA in healthy donors. Study-wide context: An earlier analysis identified 120 million or so unique TCR beta sequences in 150 million to 200 million T cells. Study-wide points: One variant, a missense change in DCLRE1C, was linked in a later analysis to TCR beta V- and J-gene trimming.

The primer mix had 60 Vbeta and 13 Jbeta primers. Using immunoSEQ multiplex PCR, the repertoire was profiled, and TCRdb retains in-frame clones only, with some absent. The data contain 150,000 to 200,000 clones, approximately 72% of them singletons. V lost 0 bases, J lost 0 bases, and 10 bases lay in between. CDR3 size: 16 residues. From germline, CDR1 is SGHNT and CDR2 YYREEE (reference sequence). The TCR sequence derives from a female donor in good health and CMV-seronegative. J is TRBJ1-3 and V is TRBV5-4; no definite D call. Sequences were obtained from PBMCs. CDR3 in amino acids: CASSLVPTSSGNTIYF. Here the CDR3 DNA reads TGTGCCAGCAGCTTGGTCCCTACGTCCTCTGGAAACACCATATATTTT.